The table lists the clone carrying this TCR beta chain with a count of one. The antigen remains undetermined. Here immunoSEQ multiplex PCR was the method, and the copy in TCRdb shows in-frame clones only, minus some. The sample carries approximately 47,000 clones, around 83% recorded once. The sample belongs to a study of T cells in localized non-small cell lung cancer. Whole-study findings and limits: Uninvolved nearby lung showed the greatest T cell clonality, exceeding that found in tumor.

The CDR3 has 17 amino acids. The V gene's germline CDR1 is SGHRS and CDR2 YFSETQ. V trimming: 3 bases; J trimming: 4 bases; junction bases outside the gene matches: 12. V and J are TRBV5-1 and TRBJ2-1; TRBD1 matches at 8 bases. The sequencing here drew on PBMCs, taken before any cancer treatment. This clonotype was sampled from a man between 40 and 70 years old with stage II lung adenocarcinoma. CDR3 protein: CASSSGPGTGGYNEQFF. CDR3 nucleotides: TGCGCCAGCAGCTCTGGCCCCGGGACAGGCGGGTACAATGAGCAGTTCTTC.